The clone carrying this T cell receptor (beta chain) was recorded at least ten times. The data were obtained in a study of neurological immune-mediated disorders. Germline CDR1 is SQVTM and CDR2 is ANQGSEA. The CDR3 is made up of 11 amino acids. Between the trimmed V and J ends, which lost 7 bases and 3 bases, there was a span of 10 bases. TCRdb analysed the 5' RACE reads with MiXCR anew, one entry per CDR3 protein. The repertoire holds 11,000 to 15,000 distinct CDR3 sequences, roughly an eighth seen once, with about two fifths in the top ten. Sorted libraries drew on about a million CD4+ or CD8+ T cells.

The TCR was taken from a female donor with HTLV-1-associated myelopathy (HAM/TSP). This sequence joins TRBV29-1 and TRBJ2-7; maybe TRBD1 (5 bases). The sequencing sample was made of CD8+ T cells from blood. CDR3 bases: TGCAGCGCTACAGGAATCTACGAGCAGTACTTC. Its translation: CSATGIYEQYF.